This passage covers 17 T cell receptor beta chains from one sample sequenced in a study of response to subunit inactivated influenza vaccine. TCRdb redid the calling of the RT-PCR reads with MiXCR, one entry per CDR3 protein. The table records around 760,000 distinct CDR3 sequences, roughly 13% of them present only once. The sequencing here drew on PBMCs from blood, taken 14 days before vaccination. The receptors stem from a man aged 45-65 years who received an inactivated influenza vaccine.

The chain has TRBV9 and TRBJ1-6; no clear D. CDR1 and CDR2 (germline): SGDLS, YYNGEE. The CDR3 covers 15 residues. Trimming shortened V by 0 bases and J by 7 bases, and 11 bases separated the two germline ends. As DNA, the CDR3 is TGTGCCAGCAGCGTAGACCGAGTAGGAAATTCACCCCTCCACTTT. Translated, it gives CASSVDRVGNSPLHF.

There are many counts of this clonotype. V is TRBV7-3 and J is TRBJ2-1, with a tentative D call TRBD2 (7 bases). V was shortened by 2 bases and J by 4 bases, with 15 bases between the two germline ends. CDR3 length equals 16 residues. Germline lookup yields CDR1 SGHTA and CDR2 FQGTGA. CDR3: CASSLLAGAAYNEQFF. The CDR3 DNA reads TGTGCCAGCAGCTTACTTGCGGGGGCCGCTTACAATGAGCAGTTCTTC.

This clonotype was seen only a few times. J is TRBJ2-1 and V is TRBV2, with TRBD1 identical over 9 bases. V lost 5 bases, J lost 9 bases, and 8 bases stayed unmatched. The germline V gene encodes CDR1 SNHLY and CDR2 FYNNEI. The length of the CDR3 is 14 residues. CDR3 in DNA: TGTGCCAGCAGTCGCCAGAGACAGGGGGGTGAGCAGTTCTTC. It yields the protein CASSRQRQGGEQFF.

The CDR3 spells CASSKPRGSTDTQYF. The CDR3 bases are TGTGCCAGCAGCAAACCGCGGGGCAGCACAGATACGCAGTATTTT. This sequence joins TRBV21-1 and TRBJ2-3; the DNA was not compared with TRBD1, the D call given in the table. TRBV21-1 is flagged as a pseudogene. This CDR3 spans 15 amino acids.

This clonotype was seen many times. This chain connects TRBV7-9 to TRBJ2-7; TRBD1 matches at 7 bases. CDR1 and CDR2 from the germline V gene are SEHNR and FQNEAQ (reference sequence). The junction had 6 bases not matched to a gene; V was cut back by 2 bases and J by 2 bases. This CDR3 region has 15 residues. The CDR3 region is CASSLFGDRAYEQYF. CDR3 sequence (DNA): TGTGCCAGCAGCTTATTTGGCGACAGGGCCTACGAGCAGTACTTC.

This clonotype has only a few counts. The rearrangement links TRBV24-1 to TRBJ2-1; D possibly corresponds to TRBD1 (6 bases). V gave up 3 bases and J gave up 3 bases, with 11 bases separating them. Looked up from germline, CDR1 is KGHDR and CDR2 is SFDVKD. The CDR3 sequence is 15 residues long. The CDR3: CATSDLRDNYNEQFF. CDR3 DNA: TGTGCCACCAGTGATCTCCGGGACAACTACAATGAGCAGTTCTTC.

Only a few counts were recorded for this clonotype. V gene TRBV7-9 combines with J gene TRBJ1-1; D is ambiguous. This CDR3 is 13 amino acids long. Germline CDR1 reads SEHNR; CDR2 reads FQNEAQ (reference sequence). Trimming removed 4 bases from V and 3 bases from J, with 9 bases in between. This CDR3 is CASSSRLDTEAFF. In DNA, the CDR3 is TGTGCCAGCAGCTCCCGGTTGGACACTGAAGCTTTCTTT.

This clonotype occurred a few times. The chain has TRBV28 and TRBJ2-1, with a tentative D call TRBD2 (5 bases). The length of the CDR3 is 15 residues. V lost 6 bases to trimming and J lost 10 bases, with 22 bases between them. Germline V lookup: CDR1 MDHEN, CDR2 SYDVKM. CDR3: CASSRTGLSFLEQFF. CDR3 sequence (DNA): TGTGCCAGCAGCCGCACTGGACTCTCTTTTTTAGAGCAGTTCTTC.

This clonotype appeared a few times. The gene calls are TRBV9 and TRBJ2-3; the match to TRBD2 covers 10 bases. Germline loops: CDR1 SGDLS, CDR2 YYNGEE. The junction had 7 bases not matched to a gene; V was cut back by 2 bases and J by 1 base. There are 17 residues in the CDR3. CDR3 loop: CASSVDGSGGRTDTQYF. CDR3 DNA: TGTGCCAGCAGCGTGGATGGTAGCGGGGGGCGCACAGATACGCAGTATTTT.

This clonotype appeared many times. The chain is built from TRBV20-1 and TRBJ2-7; D remains unclear. The V and J ends lost 0 bases and 5 bases respectively, with 11 bases between them. Per germline, CDR1 DFQATT and CDR2 SNEGSKA (reference sequence). The CDR3 spans 13 residues. CDR3 bases: TGCAGTGCTAGAGAGTCCCCACCCCACGAGCAGTACTTC. Amino acids: CSARESPPHEQYF.

The V gene is TRBV7-8, the J gene TRBJ1-4; D perhaps matches TRBD1 (5 bases). This CDR3 is 14 amino acids long. Germline lookup yields CDR1 SGHVS and CDR2 FQNEAQ. V was shortened by 0 bases and J by 12 bases, with 14 bases between the two germline ends. CDR3 residues: CASSLAKGTGQLFF. The CDR3 DNA follows: TGTGCCAGCAGCTTAGCGAAAGGGACGGGGCAACTGTTTTTT.

Notes on this clonotype: The junction does not match germline at one end; this may be a read error. This chain uses TRBV27 with TRBJ1-6; no definite D call. The length of the CDR3 is 16 residues. Germline V lookup: CDR1 MNHEY, CDR2 SMNVEV (reference sequence). CDR3 protein: CASSLKAQSYNSPLHF. For the CDR3, the DNA is TGTGCCAGCAGTTTAAAAGCGCAGTCCTATAATTCTCCCCTCCACTTT.

This clonotype was found many times. The chain links TRBV10-3 to TRBJ2-5; D is unclear. The CDR3 is 13 residues long. The V gene lost 0 bases and the J gene lost 5 bases, with 7 bases spanning the gap. Germline CDR1 reads ENHRY; CDR2 reads SYGVKD. CDR3 nucleotide sequence: TGTGCCATCAGTGAGTCGAAAGAGGAGACCCAGTACTTC. Translated: CAISESKEETQYF.

This clonotype was seen more than once but under ten times. The chain uses TRBV14 and TRBJ1-1; D gene unclear. The germline V and J ends were trimmed by 0 bases and 2 bases, with 10 bases remaining between them. The germline V gene has CDR1 SGHDN and CDR2 FVKESK. The CDR3 has 15 amino acids. CDR3 in DNA: TGTGCCAGCAGCCAAGAGTGGCCGATTAACACTGAAGCTTTCTTT. Its translation is CASSQEWPINTEAFF.

This clonotype has a count of ten or more. The chain employs TRBV7-7 and TRBJ2-3; D not resolved. CDR1 is SSHAT and CDR2 is FNYEAQ in the germline V gene (reference sequence). CDR3 length equals 15 residues. The V and J ends lost 6 bases and 3 bases respectively, with 16 bases between them. The CDR3 DNA follows: TGTGCCAGCAGTAGGACGGTGGATCGAACAGATACGCAGTATTTT. Encoded protein: CASSRTVDRTDTQYF.

This clonotype was counted only a few times. The chain carries TRBV11-2 and TRBJ1-1; D gene unclear. This CDR3 is 15 amino acids long. Germline-derived CDR1 and CDR2 are SGHAT and FQNNGV. V was trimmed by 5 bases and J by 3 bases, leaving 16 bases between them. The CDR3: CASSTRSIPYTEAFF. DNA of the CDR3: TGTGCCAGCAGCACCCGGTCCATTCCCTACACTGAAGCTTTCTTT.

There are a few counts of this clonotype. The chain combines TRBV12-3 or TRBV12-4 with TRBJ1-2; D not certain. The ends were cut back, 1 base at V and 3 bases at J, with 9 bases in the middle. The CDR3 is 14 residues long. This CDR3 is CASSLGYTDYGYTF. Here the CDR3 DNA reads TGTGCCAGCAGTTTAGGCTACACGGACTATGGCTACACCTTC.